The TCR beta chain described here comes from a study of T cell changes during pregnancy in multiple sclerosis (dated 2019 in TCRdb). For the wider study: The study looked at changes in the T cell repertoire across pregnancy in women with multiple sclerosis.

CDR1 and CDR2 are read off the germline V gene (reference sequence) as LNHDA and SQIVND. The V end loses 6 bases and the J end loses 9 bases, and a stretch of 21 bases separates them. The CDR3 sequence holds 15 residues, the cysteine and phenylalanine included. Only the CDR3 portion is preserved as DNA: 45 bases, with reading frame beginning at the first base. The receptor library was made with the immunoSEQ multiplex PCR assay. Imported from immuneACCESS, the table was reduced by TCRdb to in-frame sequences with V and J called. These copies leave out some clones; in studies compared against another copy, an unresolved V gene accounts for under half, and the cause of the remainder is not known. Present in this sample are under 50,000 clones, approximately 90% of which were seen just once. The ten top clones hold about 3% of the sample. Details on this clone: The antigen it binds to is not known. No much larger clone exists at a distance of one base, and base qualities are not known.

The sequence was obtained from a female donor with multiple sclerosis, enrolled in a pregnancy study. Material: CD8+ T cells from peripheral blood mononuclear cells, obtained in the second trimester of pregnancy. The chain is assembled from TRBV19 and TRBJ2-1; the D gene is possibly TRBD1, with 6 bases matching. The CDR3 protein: CASSDRRDIIVEQFF. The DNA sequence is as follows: TGTGCCAGTAGCGACCGCCGGGACATTATTGTTGAGCAGTTCTTC.